Reported below is one T cell receptor (beta chain). The entry originates in a study of T cells after somatic rescue of genetic block. Germline V gene data show CDR1 as MNHNS and CDR2 as SASEGT. The CDR3 contains 13 residues. V lost 3 bases to trimming and J lost 6 bases, with 11 bases between them. TCRdb's copy holds only in-frame clones and misses some; the assay was immunoSEQ multiplex PCR. This sample has approximately 70,000 clones, with roughly 91% found just once. This chain connects TRBV6-1 to TRBJ1-1; possible D gene TRBD1, 5 bases. The sample taken for sequencing was peripheral blood mononuclear cells (PBMCs). The TCR originated in a man aged 25 to 45. The DNA for the CDR3 is TGTGCCAGCAGTGATCGGGGGAGGGCTGAAGCTTTCTTT. This gives the protein CASSDRGRAEAFF.